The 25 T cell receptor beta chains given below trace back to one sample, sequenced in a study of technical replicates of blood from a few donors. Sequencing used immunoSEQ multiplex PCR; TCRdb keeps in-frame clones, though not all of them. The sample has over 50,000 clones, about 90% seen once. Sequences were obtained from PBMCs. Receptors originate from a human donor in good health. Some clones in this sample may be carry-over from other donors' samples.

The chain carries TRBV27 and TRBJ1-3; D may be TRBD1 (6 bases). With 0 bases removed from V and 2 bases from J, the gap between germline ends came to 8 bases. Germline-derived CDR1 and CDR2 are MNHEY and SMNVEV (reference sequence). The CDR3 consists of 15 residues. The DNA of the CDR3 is TGTGCCAGCAGTTTATCGTACAGGGCTGGAAACACCATATATTTT. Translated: CASSLSYRAGNTIYF.

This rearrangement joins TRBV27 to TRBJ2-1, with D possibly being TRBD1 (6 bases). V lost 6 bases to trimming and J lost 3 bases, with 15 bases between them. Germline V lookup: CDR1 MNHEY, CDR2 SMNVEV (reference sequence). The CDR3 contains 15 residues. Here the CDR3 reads CASSLAGTYYNEQFF. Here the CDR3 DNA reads TGTGCCAGCAGCCTAGCCGGGACATACTACAATGAGCAGTTCTTC.

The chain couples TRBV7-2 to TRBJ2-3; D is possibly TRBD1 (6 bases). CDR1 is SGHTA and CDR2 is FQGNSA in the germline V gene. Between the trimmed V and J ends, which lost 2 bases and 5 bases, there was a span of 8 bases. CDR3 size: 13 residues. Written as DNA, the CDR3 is TGTGCCAGCAGCTTACGAGGGGGAGATACGCAGTATTTT. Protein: CASSLRGGDTQYF.

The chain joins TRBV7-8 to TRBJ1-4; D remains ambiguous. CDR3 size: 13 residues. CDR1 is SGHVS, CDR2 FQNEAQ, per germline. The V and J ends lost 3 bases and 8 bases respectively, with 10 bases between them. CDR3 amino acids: CASSFSVREKLFF. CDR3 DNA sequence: TGTGCCAGCAGCTTTAGCGTGAGGGAAAAACTGTTTTTT.

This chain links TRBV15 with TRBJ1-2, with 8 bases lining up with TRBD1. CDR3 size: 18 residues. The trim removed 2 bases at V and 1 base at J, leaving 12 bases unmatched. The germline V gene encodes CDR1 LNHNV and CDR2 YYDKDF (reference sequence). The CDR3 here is CATSRSDRVEILNYGYTF. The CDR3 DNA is TGTGCCACCAGCAGATCGGACAGGGTGGAGATCCTTAACTATGGCTACACCTTC.

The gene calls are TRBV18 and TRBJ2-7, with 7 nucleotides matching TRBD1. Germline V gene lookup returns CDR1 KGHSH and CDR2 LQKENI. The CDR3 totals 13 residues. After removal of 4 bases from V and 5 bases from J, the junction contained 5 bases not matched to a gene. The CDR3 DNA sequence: TGTGCCAGCTCACTCCGACAGGGCCACGAGCAGTACTTC. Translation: CASSLRQGHEQYF.

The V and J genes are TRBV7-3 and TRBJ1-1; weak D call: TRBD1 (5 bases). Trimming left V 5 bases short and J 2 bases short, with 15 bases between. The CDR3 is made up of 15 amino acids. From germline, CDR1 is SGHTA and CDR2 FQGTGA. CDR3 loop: CASSPQGAFNTEAFF. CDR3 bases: TGTGCCAGCAGCCCGCAAGGGGCTTTTAACACTGAAGCTTTCTTT.

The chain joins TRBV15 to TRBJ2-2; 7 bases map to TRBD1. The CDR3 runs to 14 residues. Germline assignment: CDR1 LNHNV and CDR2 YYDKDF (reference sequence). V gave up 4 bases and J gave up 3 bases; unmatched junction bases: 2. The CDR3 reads CATSTGTDTGELFF. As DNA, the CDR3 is TGTGCCACCAGCACTGGGACAGACACCGGGGAGCTGTTTTTT.

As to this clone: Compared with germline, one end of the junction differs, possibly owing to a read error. Written as DNA, the CDR3 is TGTGCCTGGAGTGTAAGTTTCAGGGGATCCCTGGACTTC. Its protein is CAWSVSFRGSLDF. J is TRBJ2-7 and V is TRBV30; possible D gene TRBD1, 6 bases. Germline lookup yields CDR1 GTSNPN and CDR2 SVGIG (reference sequence). There are 13 residues in the CDR3.

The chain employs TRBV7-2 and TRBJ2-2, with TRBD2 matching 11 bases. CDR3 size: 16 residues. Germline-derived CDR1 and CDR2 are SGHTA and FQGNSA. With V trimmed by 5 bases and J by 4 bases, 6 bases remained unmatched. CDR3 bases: TGTGCCAGCAGCAAATCCGGGACTAGCGGCACCGGGGAGCTGTTTTTT. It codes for CASSKSGTSGTGELFF.

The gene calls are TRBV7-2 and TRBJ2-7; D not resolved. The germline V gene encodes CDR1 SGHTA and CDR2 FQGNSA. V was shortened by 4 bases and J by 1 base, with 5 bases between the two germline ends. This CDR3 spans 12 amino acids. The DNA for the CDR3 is TGTGCCAGCAGCTCAAATTCCTACGAGCAGTACTTC. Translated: CASSSNSYEQYF.

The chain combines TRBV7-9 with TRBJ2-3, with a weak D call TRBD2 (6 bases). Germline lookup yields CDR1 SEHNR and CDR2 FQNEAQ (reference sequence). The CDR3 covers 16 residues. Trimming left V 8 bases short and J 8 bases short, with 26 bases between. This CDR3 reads CASRTYRDFFPGTQYF. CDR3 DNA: TGTGCCAGCCGAACATACCGGGACTTCTTCCCTGGTACGCAGTATTTT.

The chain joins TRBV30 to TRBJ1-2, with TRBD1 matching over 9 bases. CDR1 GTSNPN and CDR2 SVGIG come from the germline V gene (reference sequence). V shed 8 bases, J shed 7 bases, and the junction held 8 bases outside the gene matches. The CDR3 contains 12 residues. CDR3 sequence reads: CAQDRGVGGYTF. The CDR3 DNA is TGTGCCCAGGACAGGGGTGTGGGTGGCTACACCTTC.

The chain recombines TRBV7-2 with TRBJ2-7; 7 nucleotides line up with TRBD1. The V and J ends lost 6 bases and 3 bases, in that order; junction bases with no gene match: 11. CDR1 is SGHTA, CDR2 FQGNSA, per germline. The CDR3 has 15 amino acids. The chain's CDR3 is CASRNDREGLYEQYF. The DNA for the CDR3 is TGTGCCAGCAGGAACGACAGGGAAGGACTCTACGAGCAGTACTTC.

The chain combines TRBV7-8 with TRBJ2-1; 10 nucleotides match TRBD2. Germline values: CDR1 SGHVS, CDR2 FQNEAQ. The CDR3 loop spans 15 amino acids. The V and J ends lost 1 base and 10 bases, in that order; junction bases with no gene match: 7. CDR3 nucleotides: TGTGCCAGCAGCTTAGACAGCGGGAGGGCCGGGGAGCAGTTCTTC. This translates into CASSLDSGRAGEQFF.

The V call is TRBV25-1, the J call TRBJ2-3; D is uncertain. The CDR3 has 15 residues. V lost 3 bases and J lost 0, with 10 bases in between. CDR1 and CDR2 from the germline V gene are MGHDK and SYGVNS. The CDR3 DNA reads TGTGCCAGCAGTGACCCTCACCTAAGCACAGATACGCAGTATTTT. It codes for CASSDPHLSTDTQYF.

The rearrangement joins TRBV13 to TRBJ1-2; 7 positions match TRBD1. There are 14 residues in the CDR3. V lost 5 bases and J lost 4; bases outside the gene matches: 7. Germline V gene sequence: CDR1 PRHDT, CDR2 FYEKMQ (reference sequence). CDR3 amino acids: CASSIEGTAYGYTF. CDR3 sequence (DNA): TGTGCCAGCAGCATAGAGGGGACAGCCTATGGCTACACCTTC.

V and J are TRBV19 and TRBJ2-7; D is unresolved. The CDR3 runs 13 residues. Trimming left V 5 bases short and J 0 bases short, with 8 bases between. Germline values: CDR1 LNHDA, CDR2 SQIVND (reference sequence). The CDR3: CASSQYSSYEQYF. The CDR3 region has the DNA TGTGCCAGTAGTCAATATAGCTCCTACGAGCAGTACTTC.

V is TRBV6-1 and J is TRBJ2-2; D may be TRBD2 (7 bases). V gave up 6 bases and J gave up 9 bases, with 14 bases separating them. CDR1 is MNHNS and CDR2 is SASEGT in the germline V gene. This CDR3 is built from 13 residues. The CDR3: CASRLGGARELFF. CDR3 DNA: TGTGCCAGCAGGCTGGGGGGGGCCCGGGAGCTGTTTTTT.

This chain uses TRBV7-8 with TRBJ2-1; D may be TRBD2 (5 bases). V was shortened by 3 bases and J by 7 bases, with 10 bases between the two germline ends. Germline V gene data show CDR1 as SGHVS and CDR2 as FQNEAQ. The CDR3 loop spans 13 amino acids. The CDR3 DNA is TGTGCCAGCAGCTTCACCGCGGGTAATGAGCAGTTCTTC. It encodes CASSFTAGNEQFF.

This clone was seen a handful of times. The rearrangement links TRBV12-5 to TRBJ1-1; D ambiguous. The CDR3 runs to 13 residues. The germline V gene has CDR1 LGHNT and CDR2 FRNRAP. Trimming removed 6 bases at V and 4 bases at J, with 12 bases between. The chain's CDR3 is CASGGMAGTEAFF. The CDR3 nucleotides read TGTGCTAGTGGGGGGATGGCGGGCACTGAAGCTTTCTTT.

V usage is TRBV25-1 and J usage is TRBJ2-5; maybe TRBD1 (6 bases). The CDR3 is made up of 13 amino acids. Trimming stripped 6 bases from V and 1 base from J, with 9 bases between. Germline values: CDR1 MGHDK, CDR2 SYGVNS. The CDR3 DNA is TGTGCCAGCAGATGGGGGCCCCAAGAGACCCAGTACTTC. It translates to CASRWGPQETQYF.

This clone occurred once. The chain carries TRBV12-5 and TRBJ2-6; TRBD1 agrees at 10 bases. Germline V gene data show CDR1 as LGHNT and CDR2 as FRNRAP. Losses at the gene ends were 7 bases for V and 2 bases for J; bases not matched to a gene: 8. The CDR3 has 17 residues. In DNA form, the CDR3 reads TGTGCTAGTGCCCCGGGACAGGGGTCTCCTGGGGCCAACGTCCTGACTTTC. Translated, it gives CASAPGQGSPGANVLTF. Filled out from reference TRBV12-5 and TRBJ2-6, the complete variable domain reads DARVTQTPRHKVTEMGQEVTMRCQPILGHNTVFWYRQTMMQGLELLAYFRNRAPLDDSGMPKDRFSAEMPDATLATLKIQPSEPRDSAVYFCASAPGQGSPGANVLTFGAGSRLTVL.

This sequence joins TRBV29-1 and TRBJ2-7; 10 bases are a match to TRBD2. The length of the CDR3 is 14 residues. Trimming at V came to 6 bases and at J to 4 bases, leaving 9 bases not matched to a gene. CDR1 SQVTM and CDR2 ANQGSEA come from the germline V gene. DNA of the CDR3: TGCAGCGTAAGCGCTAGCGGGAGAAAGTACGAGCAGTACTTC. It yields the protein CSVSASGRKYEQYF.

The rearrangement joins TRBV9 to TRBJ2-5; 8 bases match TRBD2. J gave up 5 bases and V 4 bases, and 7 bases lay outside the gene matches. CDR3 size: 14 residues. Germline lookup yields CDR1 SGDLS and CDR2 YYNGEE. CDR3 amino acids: CASSTTSGVETQYF. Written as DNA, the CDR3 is TGTGCCAGCAGCACCACTAGCGGTGTGGAGACCCAGTACTTC. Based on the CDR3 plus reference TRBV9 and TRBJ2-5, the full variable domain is DSGVTQTPKHLITATGQRVTLRCSPRSGDLSVYWYQQSLDQGLQFLIQYYNGEERAKGNILERFSAQQFPDLHSELNLSSLELGDSALYFCASSTTSGVETQYFGPGTRLLVL.